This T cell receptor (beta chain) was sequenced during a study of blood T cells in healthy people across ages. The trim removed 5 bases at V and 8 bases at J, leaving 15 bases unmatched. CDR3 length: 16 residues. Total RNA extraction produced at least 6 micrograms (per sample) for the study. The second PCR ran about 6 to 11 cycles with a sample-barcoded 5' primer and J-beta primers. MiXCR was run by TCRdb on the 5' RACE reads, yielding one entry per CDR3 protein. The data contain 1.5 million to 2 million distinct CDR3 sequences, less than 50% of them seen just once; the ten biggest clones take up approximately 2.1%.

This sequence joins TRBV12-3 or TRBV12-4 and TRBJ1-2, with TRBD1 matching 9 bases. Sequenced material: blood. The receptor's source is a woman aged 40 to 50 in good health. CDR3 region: CASSSAADRGESGYTF. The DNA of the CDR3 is TGTGCCAGCAGTAGCGCGGCGGACAGGGGCGAGTCGGGCTACACCTTC.